This entry is about one TCR beta chain. Its antigen is unidentified. This CDR3 spans 14 amino acids. Germline V lookup: CDR1 MGHRA, CDR2 YSYEKL. The data belong to a study of CXCR3-negative and CXCR3-positive naive CD8 T cells. Findings of the study overall: Naive cells with CXCR3 showed TRB CDR3s that were more hydrophobic than those in CXCR3-negative naive cells. Each naive subset displayed comparably high diversity, whereas memory CD8+ cells displayed much lower diversity. Cryopreservation partially lowered CXCR3 expression, so most assays used fresh PBMCs.

In preparing the TRB cDNA libraries, 5' RACE with UMI labels was used. TCRdb re-called the 5' RACE reads; every CDR3 protein appears as one record, without DNA. The listing contains 140,000 to 150,000 distinct CDR3 sequences. This TCR was recovered from a human donor in good health. Some clones in this sample may be carry-over from other donors' samples. The material sequenced was naive CXCR3+ CD8+ T cells from blood. Subset specified: CD45RO-CCR7+CD27+CD95- naive CD8+ T cells expressing CXCR3 (TNR3+). The rearrangement joins TRBV4-1 to TRBJ2-7. The CDR3 sequence is CASSPRRESYEQYF.